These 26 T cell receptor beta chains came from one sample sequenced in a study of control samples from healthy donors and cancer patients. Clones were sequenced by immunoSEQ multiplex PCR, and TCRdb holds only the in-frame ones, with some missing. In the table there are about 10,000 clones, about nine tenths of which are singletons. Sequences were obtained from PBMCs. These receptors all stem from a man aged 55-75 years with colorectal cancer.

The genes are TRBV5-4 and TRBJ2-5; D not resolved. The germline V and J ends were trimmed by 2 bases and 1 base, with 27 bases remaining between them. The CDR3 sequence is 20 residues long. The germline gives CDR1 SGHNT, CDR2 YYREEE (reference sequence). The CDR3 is CASSFTATRTFRTPQETQYF. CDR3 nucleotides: TGTGCCAGCAGCTTCACAGCCACCAGAACGTTTAGGACGCCCCAAGAGACCCAGTACTTC.

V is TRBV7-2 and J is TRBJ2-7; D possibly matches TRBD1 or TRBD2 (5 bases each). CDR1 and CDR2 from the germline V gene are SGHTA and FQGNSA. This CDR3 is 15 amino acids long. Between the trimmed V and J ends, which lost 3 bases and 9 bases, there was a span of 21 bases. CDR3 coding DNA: TGTGCCAGCAGCTTTGGGATTGGGGGTCGCTCTGTGCAGTACTTC. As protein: CASSFGIGGRSVQYF.

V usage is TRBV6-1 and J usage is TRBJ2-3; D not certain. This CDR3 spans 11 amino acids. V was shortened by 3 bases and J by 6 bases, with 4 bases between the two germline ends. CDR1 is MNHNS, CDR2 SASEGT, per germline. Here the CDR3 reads CASSEWDTQYF. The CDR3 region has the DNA TGTGCCAGCAGTGAGTGGGATACGCAGTATTTT.

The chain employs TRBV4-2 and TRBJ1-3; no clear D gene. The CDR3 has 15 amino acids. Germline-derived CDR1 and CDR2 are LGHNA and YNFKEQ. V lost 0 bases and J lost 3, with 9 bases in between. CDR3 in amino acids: CASSQEGQVGNTIYF. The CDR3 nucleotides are TGTGCCAGCAGCCAAGAGGGTCAGGTTGGAAACACCATATATTTT.

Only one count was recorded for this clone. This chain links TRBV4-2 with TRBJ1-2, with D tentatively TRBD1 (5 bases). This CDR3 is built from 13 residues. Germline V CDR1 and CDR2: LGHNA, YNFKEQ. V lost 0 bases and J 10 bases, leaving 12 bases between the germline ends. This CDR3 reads CASSQDAGSLYTF. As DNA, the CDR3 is TGTGCCAGCAGCCAAGACGCAGGGTCTCTCTACACCTTC.

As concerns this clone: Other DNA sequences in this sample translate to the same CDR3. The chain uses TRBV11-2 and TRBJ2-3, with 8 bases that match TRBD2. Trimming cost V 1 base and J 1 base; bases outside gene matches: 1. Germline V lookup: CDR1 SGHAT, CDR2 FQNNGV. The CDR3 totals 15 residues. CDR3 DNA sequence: TGTGCCAGCAGCTTAGGAGCGGGGGGCACAGATACGCAGTATTTT. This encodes CASSLGAGGTDTQYF. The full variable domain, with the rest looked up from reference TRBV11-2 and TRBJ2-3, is EAGVAQSPRYKIIEKRQSVAFWCNPISGHATLYWYQQILGQGPKLLIQFQNNGVVDDSQLPKDRFSAERLKGVDSTLKIQPAKLEDSAVYLCASSLGAGGTDTQYFGPGTRLTVL.

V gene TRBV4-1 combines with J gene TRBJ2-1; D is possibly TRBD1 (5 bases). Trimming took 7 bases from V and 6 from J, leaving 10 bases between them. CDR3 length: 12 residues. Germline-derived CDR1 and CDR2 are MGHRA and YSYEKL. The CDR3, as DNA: TGCGCCAGCAAACAGGAGTCCAATGAGCAGTTCTTC. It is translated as CASKQESNEQFF.

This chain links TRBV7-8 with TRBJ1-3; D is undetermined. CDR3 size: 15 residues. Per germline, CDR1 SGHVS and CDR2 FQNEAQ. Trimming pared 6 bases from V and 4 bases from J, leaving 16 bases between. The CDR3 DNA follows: TGTGCCAGCAGAACCGGGCCCCGGGCGGGAAACACCATATATTTT. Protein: CASRTGPRAGNTIYF.

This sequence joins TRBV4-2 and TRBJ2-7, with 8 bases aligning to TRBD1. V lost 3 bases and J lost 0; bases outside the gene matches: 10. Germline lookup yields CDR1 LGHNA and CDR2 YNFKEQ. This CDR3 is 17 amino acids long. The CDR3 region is CASSQAGWDRSSYEQYF. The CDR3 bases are TGTGCCAGCAGCCAGGCGGGATGGGACAGGAGCTCCTACGAGCAGTACTTC.

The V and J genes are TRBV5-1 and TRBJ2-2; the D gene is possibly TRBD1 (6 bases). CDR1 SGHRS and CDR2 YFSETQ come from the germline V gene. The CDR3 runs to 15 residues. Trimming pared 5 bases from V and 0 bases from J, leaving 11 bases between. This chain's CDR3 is CASRMGQANTGELFF. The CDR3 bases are TGCGCCAGCAGAATGGGACAAGCGAACACCGGGGAGCTGTTTTTT.

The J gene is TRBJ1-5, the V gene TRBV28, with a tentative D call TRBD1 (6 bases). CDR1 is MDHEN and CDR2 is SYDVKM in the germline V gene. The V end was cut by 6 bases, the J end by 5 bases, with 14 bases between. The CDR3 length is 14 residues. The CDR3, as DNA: TGTGCCAGCAGGCCCGGGGGCGCATATCAGCCCCAGCATTTT. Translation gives CASRPGGAYQPQHF.

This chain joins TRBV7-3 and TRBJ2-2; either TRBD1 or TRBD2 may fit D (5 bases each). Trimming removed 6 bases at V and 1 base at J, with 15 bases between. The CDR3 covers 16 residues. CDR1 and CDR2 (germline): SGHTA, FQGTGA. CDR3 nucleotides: TGTGCCAGCAGTAGTACCGGGACGGGGAACACCGGGGAGCTGTTTTTT. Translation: CASSSTGTGNTGELFF.

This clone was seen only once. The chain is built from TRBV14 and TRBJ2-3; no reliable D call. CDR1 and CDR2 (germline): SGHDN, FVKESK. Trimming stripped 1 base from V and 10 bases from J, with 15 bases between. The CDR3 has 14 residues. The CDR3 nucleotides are TGTGCCAGCAGCCAAGGGCCGAGGAGTGTGGCGCAGTATTTT. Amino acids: CASSQGPRSVAQYF.

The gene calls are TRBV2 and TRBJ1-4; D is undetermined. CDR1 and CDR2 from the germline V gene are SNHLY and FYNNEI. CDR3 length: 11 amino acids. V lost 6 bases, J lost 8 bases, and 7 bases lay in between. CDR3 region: CASRALEKLFF. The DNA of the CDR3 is TGTGCCAGCAGGGCGTTGGAAAAACTGTTTTTT.

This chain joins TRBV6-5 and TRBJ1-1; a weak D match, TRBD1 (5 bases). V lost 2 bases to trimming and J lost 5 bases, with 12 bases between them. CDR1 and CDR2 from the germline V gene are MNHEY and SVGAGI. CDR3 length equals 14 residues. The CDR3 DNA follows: TGTGCCAGCAGTTACAACGGGGGAGGAACTGAAGCTTTCTTT. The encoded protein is CASSYNGGGTEAFF.

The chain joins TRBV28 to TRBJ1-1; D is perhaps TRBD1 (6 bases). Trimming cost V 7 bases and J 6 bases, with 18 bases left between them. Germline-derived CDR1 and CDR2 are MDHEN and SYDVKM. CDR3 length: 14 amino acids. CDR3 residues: CASNNREEVPEAFF. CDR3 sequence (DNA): TGTGCCAGCAACAACAGGGAGGAGGTTCCTGAAGCTTTCTTT.

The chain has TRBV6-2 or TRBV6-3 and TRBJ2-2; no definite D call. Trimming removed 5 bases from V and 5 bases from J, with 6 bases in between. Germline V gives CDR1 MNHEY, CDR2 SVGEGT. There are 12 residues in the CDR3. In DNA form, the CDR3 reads TGTGCCAGCAGTATTAGTACCGGGGAGCTGTTTTTT. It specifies CASSISTGELFF.

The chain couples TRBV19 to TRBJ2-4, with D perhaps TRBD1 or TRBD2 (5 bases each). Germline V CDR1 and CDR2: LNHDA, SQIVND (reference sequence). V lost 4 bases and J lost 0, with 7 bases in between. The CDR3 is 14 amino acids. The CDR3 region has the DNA TGTGCCAGTAGTACCGGGACAGCCAAAAACATTCAGTACTTC. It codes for CASSTGTAKNIQYF.

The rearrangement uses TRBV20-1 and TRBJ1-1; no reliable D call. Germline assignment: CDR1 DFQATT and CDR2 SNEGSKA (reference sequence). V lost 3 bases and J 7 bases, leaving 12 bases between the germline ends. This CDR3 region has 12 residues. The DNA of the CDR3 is TGCAGTGCTAGTTTGGACGGAGTTGAAGCTTTCTTT. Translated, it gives CSASLDGVEAFF.

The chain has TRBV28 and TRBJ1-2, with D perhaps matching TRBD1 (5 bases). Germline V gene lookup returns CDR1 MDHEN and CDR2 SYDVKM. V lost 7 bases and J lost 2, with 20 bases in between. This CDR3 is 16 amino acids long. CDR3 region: CASTLGELGRNYGYTF. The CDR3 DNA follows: TGTGCCAGCACCCTGGGGGAACTTGGGAGAAACTATGGCTACACCTTC.

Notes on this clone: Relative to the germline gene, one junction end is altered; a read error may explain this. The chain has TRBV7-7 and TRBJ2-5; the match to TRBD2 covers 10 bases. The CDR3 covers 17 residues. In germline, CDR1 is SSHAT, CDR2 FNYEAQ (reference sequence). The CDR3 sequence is CASSRLAGSDVRETQYF. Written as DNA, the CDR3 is TGTGCTAGCAGCCGACTAGCGGGTTCTGATGTGAGGGAGACCCAGTACTTC.

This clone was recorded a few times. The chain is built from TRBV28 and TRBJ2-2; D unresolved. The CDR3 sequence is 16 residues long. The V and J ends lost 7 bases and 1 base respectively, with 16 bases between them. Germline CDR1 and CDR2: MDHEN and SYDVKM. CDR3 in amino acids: CASTPLAYRNTGELFF. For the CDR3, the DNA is TGTGCCAGCACCCCATTAGCCTACCGGAACACCGGGGAGCTGTTTTTT.

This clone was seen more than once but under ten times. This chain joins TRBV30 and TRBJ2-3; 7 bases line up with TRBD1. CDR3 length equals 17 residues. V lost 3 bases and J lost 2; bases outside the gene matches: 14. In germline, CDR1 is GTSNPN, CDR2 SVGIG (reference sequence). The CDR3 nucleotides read TGTGCCTGGAGGGGGATCGACTGGGACAGCCCCACAGATACGCAGTATTTT. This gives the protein CAWRGIDWDSPTDTQYF.

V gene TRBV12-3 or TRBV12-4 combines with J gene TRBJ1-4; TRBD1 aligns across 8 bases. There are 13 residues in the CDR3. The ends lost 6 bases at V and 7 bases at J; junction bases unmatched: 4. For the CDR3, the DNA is TGTGCCAGCAGAAGGACAGGGTTTGAAAAACTGTTTTTT. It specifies CASRRTGFEKLFF.

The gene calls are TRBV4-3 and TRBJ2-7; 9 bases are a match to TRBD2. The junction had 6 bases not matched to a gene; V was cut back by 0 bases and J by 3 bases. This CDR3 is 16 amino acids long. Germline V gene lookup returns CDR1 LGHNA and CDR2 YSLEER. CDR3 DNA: TGCGCCAGCAGCCAAGAACGGGTGACTAGCGGCTACGAGCAGTACTTC. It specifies CASSQERVTSGYEQYF.

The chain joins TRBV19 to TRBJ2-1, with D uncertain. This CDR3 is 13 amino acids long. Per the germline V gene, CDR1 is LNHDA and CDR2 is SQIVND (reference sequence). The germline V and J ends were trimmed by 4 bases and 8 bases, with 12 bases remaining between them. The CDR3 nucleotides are TGTGCCAGTAGTAGATTTACCGTCCATGAGCAGTTCTTC. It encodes CASSRFTVHEQFF.